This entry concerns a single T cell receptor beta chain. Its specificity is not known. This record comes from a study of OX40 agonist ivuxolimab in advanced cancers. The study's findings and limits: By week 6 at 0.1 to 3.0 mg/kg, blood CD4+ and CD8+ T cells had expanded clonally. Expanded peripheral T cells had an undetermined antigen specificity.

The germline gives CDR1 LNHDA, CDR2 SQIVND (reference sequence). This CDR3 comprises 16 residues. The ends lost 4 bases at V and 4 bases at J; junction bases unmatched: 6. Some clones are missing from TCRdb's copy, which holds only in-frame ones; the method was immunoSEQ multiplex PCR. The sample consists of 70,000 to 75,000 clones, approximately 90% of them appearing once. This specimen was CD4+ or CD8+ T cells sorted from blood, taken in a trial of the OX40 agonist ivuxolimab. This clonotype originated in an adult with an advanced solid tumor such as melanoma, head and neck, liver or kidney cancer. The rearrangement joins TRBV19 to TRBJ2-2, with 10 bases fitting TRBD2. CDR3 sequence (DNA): TGTGCCAGTAGTAGCGGGACTAGCGTGGCCACCGGGGAGCTGTTTTTT. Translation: CASSSGTSVATGELFF. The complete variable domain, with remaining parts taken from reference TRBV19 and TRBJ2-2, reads DGGITQSPKYLFRKEGQNVTLSCEQNLNHDAMYWYRQDPGQGLRLIYYSQIVNDFQKGDIAEGYSVSREKKESFPLTVTSAQKNPTAFYLCASSSGTSVATGELFFGEGSRLTVL.